This T cell receptor beta chain originates from a study of blood T cell repertoires in COVID-19. Overall study: The origin of the acute and convalescent COVID-19 samples was the United States, Italy and Spain. Sources were T cells, B-cell-depleted T cells, or PBMCs; the material itself was cDNA or gDNA.

CDR3 length: 15 amino acids. CDR1 LNHDA and CDR2 SQIVND come from the germline V gene (reference sequence). The V gene lost 3 bases and the J gene lost 4 bases, with 12 bases spanning the gap. In the authors' methods: Reference gene primer amplification gave nucleated cell count estimates. Profiled with immunoSEQ multiplex PCR; TCRdb holds only in-frame clones, not every one. V and J calls and clone size are as listed in that table; D and trimming were resolved from the DNA. The table lists over 150,000 clones, about 90% of them singletons. The sequenced sample consisted of peripheral blood. V is TRBV19 and J is TRBJ2-2, with a tentative D call TRBD1 (6 bases). This TCR was recovered from a man aged 45-60 years with acute or convalescent COVID-19. CDR3 DNA: TGTGCCAGTAGTATTCACAGGGTAGGCACCGGGGAGCTGTTTTTT. Amino acids: CASSIHRVGTGELFF.